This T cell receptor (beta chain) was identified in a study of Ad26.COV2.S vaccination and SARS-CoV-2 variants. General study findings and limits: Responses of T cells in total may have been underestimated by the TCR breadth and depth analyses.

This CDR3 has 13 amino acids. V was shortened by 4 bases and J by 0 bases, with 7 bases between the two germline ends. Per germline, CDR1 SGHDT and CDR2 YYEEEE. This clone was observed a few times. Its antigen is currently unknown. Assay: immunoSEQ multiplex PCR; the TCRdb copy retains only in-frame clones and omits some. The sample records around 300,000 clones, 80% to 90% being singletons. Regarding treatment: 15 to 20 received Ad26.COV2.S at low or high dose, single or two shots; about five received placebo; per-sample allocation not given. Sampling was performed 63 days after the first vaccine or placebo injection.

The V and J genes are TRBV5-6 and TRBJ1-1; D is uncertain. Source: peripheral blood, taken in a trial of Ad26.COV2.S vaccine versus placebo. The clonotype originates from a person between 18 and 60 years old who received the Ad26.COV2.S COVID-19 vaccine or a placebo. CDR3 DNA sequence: TGTGCCAGCAGCATAGGGTTGAACACTGAAGCTTTCTTT. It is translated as CASSIGLNTEAFF.